This TCR beta chain emerged from a study of blood T cell repertoires in COVID-19. Background on the study: Specimens from acute and convalescent COVID-19 originated in the United States, Italy and Spain.

The sample holds a few counts of this clone. V shed 4 bases, J shed 9 bases, and the junction held 1 base outside the gene matches. The V gene's germline CDR1 is MNHEY and CDR2 SMNVEV (reference sequence). The CDR3 spans 14 residues. Original analysis: Scientists estimated how many nucleated cells there were by amplifying reference gene primers. Assay: immunoSEQ multiplex PCR; the TCRdb copy retains only in-frame clones and omits some. V and J calls plus clone size are reproduced from that table; the DNA served to infer D and trimming. The table lists approximately 120,000 clones, about 80% of them singletons, with 3.5% to 4% in the top ten.

The J gene is TRBJ2-1, the V gene TRBV27; 15 nucleotides agree with TRBD2. The receptor comes from a woman aged 45-65 years with acute or convalescent COVID-19. The specimen was peripheral blood. The CDR3 here is CASSSGLAGGEQFF. The CDR3 DNA is TGTGCCAGCAGTTCGGGACTAGCGGGAGGTGAGCAGTTCTTC.